The clone carrying this T cell receptor (beta chain) was detected only a few times. The antigen remains undetermined. The trim removed 2 bases at V and 2 bases at J, leaving 5 bases unmatched. This CDR3 contains 16 residues. Germline V lookup: CDR1 MNHNY, CDR2 SVGAGI (reference sequence). The data were taken from a study of cytomegalovirus exposure and HLA in healthy donors. Study context: In terms of ancestry, the Caucasian-associated cluster contained around 79% of the roughly 400 genotyped donors.

Study-level results: TCR beta V- and J-gene trimming, according to a later analysis, was linked to a missense DCLRE1C variant.

The PCR ran on 60 Vbeta and 13 Jbeta primers. The protocol was immunoSEQ multiplex PCR, while the TCRdb copy is restricted to in-frame clones and leaves out a portion. The sample yields some 77,000 clones, about 80% seen once. This clonotype originated in a woman aged 50 to 60 in good health and CMV-seropositive. The chain couples TRBV6-6 to TRBJ2-1, with 8 bases matching TRBD1. The sequenced sample was PBMCs. The CDR3 loop is CASSYGQGRTYNEQFF. The DNA for the CDR3 is TGTGCCAGCAGTTACGGACAGGGAAGGACCTACAATGAGCAGTTCTTC.